Presented here are 8 T cell receptor beta chains from one specimen sequenced in a study of shared clonotypes between healthy human individuals (dated by TCRdb to 2020 to 2022). Libraries came from the immunoSEQ multiplex PCR assay. Held by TCRdb, this immuneACCESS table contains in-frame sequences only and omits some clones. Under half of the omission traces to an unresolved V gene where checked; the cause of the rest is unknown. The sample table shows about 980,000 clones, and more than 75% are seen once. Nearly 1.5% of the sample rests with the top ten. The sequenced sample was memory CD4+ T cells sorted from blood. What the cell subset or site label conveys for this sample: CD45RA-negative fraction. The receptors shown here come from a man younger than 30 in good health.

With regard to this clone: A clone one base away is much larger, so this may be a read error. The sample has other DNA sequences that encode this CDR3 too. J is TRBJ1-5 and V is TRBV2; TRBD1 matches 10 bases. Germline V gene data show CDR1 as SNHLY and CDR2 as FYNNEI. V dropped 6 bases and J dropped 4; count of bases not matched to a gene: 0. This CDR3 comprises 13 residues. This CDR3 is CASRGQGNQPQHF. CDR3 DNA sequence: TGTGCCAGCAGGGGACAGGGGAATCAGCCCCAGCATTTT. Supplemented by reference TRBV2 and TRBJ1-5, the full variable domain reads EPEVTQTPSHQVTQMGQEVILRCVPISNHLYFYWYRQILGQKVEFLVSFYNNEISEKSEIFDDQFSVERPDGSNFTLKIRSTKLEDSAMYFCASRGQGNQPQHFGDGTRLSIL.

The J gene is TRBJ1-3, the V gene TRBV9, with 10 bases aligning to TRBD1. This CDR3 has 18 residues. Germline assignment: CDR1 SGDLS and CDR2 YYNGEE. Trimming at V came to 3 bases and at J to 0 bases, leaving 9 bases not matched to a gene. The CDR3 is CASSERQGAESSGNTIYF. As DNA, the CDR3 is TGTGCCAGCAGCGAGCGACAGGGGGCGGAAAGCTCTGGAAACACCATATATTTT.

The table lists this clone with a few counts. V and J are TRBV2 and TRBJ1-2, with D possibly being TRBD1 (6 bases). This CDR3 is 14 amino acids long. In germline, CDR1 is SNHLY, CDR2 FYNNEI. V was clipped by 7 bases and J by 1 base, with 13 bases between them. CDR3 in amino acids: CASNTGQSNYGYTF. The CDR3 DNA sequence: TGTGCCAGCAATACAGGACAGAGTAACTATGGCTACACCTTC.

This clone was observed once. J is TRBJ1-1 and V is TRBV29-1; perhaps TRBD1 as D (6 bases). CDR1 SQVTM and CDR2 ANQGSEA come from the germline V gene. The CDR3 extends over 12 amino acids. Trimming removed 5 bases from V and 5 bases from J, with 12 bases in between. The CDR3 nucleotides read TGCAGCGTTCGCAGGGGCGGAACTGAAGCTTTCTTT. It encodes CSVRRGGTEAFF.

This clone was seen more than once but under ten times. The chain couples TRBV11-2 to TRBJ1-4, with TRBD1 as a possible D gene (5 bases). The CDR3 spans 17 residues. Germline V lookup: CDR1 SGHAT, CDR2 FQNNGV. V was shortened by 6 bases and J by 2 bases, with 19 bases between the two germline ends. DNA for the CDR3: TGTGCCAGCAGGCATGGGCGGGGGATAAGGACTAATGAAAAACTGTTTTTT. The encoded protein is CASRHGRGIRTNEKLFF.

The genes are TRBV5-1 and TRBJ2-7; possible D gene TRBD2, 6 bases. The CDR3 consists of 14 residues. The V and J ends lost 5 bases and 5 bases respectively, with 17 bases between them. CDR1 and CDR2 from the germline V gene are SGHRS and YFSETQ. The CDR3, as DNA: TGCGCCAGCAGTACGGGAGAAACGTCACACGAGCAGTACTTC. Translating it yields CASSTGETSHEQYF.

The rearrangement joins TRBV7-3 to TRBJ1-2; D gene ambiguous. V lost 5 bases and J 8 bases, leaving 15 bases between the germline ends. Germline CDR1 is SGHTA and CDR2 is FQGTGA. The CDR3 has 13 residues. The DNA for the CDR3 is TGTGCCAGCAGCCCCGACGGGGTTGGGGGCTACACCTTC. It translates to CASSPDGVGGYTF.

This clone has only a few counts. CDR3 residues: CASSTSTGANSPLHF. Written as DNA, the CDR3 is TGTGCCAGCAGCACTTCGACAGGGGCTAATTCACCCCTCCACTTT. This rearrangement joins TRBV11-1 to TRBJ1-6; 8 positions match TRBD1. Germline-derived CDR1 and CDR2 are SGHAT and FQDESV (reference sequence). With 5 bases clipped from V and 6 bases from J, the junction kept 6 bases outside the gene matches. This CDR3 has 15 residues.